Shown below are 31 T cell receptor beta chains from a single sample sequenced in a study of OX40 agonist ivuxolimab in advanced cancers. TCRdb's copy holds only in-frame clones and misses some; the assay was immunoSEQ multiplex PCR. This sample has tens of thousands of clones; 92% occur once, and the top ten carry 30% to 40%. Here the sequenced sample was CD4+ or CD8+ T cells sorted from blood, taken in a trial of the OX40 agonist ivuxolimab. Every receptor here comes from an adult with an advanced solid tumor such as melanoma, head and neck, liver or kidney cancer.

The chain employs TRBV19 and TRBJ2-5; 8 nucleotides agree with TRBD2. The CDR3 is 17 amino acids. The germline V gene encodes CDR1 LNHDA and CDR2 SQIVND (reference sequence). V shed 5 bases and J 5 bases; nucleotides not matched to a gene: 16. This chain's CDR3 is CASSPAQAGLAYETQYF. The CDR3 coding sequence is TGTGCCAGTAGTCCCGCCCAGGCAGGACTAGCATATGAGACCCAGTACTTC.

The rearrangement links TRBV7-2 to TRBJ2-4; 7 bases agree with TRBD2. The CDR3 extends over 15 amino acids. The V and J ends lost 1 base and 11 bases, in that order; junction bases with no gene match: 11. CDR1 is SGHTA, CDR2 FQGNSA, per germline. CDR3 sequence: CASSLGGGWVVFQYF. CDR3 nucleotides: TGTGCCAGCAGCTTAGGGGGAGGGTGGGTGGTTTTTCAGTACTTC.

V is TRBV5-8 and J is TRBJ2-1; D call uncertain. This CDR3 comprises 15 residues. Between the trimmed V and J ends, which lost 0 bases and 2 bases, there was a span of 9 bases. Germline loops: CDR1 SGHTS, CDR2 YDEGEE. Here the CDR3 DNA reads TGTGCCAGCAGCTTGGTCGAGGACCCCTACAATGAGCAGTTCTTC. Protein sequence: CASSLVEDPYNEQFF.

This rearrangement joins TRBV28 to TRBJ1-1; D gene uncertain. Per germline, CDR1 MDHEN and CDR2 SYDVKM. The CDR3 contains 11 residues. V shed 3 bases and J shed 2 bases, with 1 base lying between them. The CDR3 here is CASSFNTEAFF. DNA for the CDR3: TGTGCCAGCAGTTTTAACACTGAAGCTTTCTTT.

Worth noting for this clone: The same CDR3 is also encoded by other DNA sequences in this sample. The gene calls are TRBV28 and TRBJ2-2; possibly TRBD2 for D (6 bases). CDR3 size: 14 residues. The V end lost 2 bases, the J end lost 5 bases, and 9 bases lay between the germline ends. Germline V CDR1 and CDR2: MDHEN, SYDVKM. CDR3 sequence (DNA): TGTGCCAGCAGTTTAGTGGGAGGAACCGGGGAGCTGTTTTTT. Protein sequence: CASSLVGGTGELFF.

This sequence joins TRBV7-6 and TRBJ2-5, with 9 bases that match TRBD1. V lost 6 bases and J lost 5; bases outside the gene matches: 7. This CDR3 has 14 amino acids. Per the germline V gene, CDR1 is SGHVS and CDR2 is FNYEAQ. CDR3 nucleotides: TGTGCCAGCAGACCAGACAGGGGGGGTGAGACCCAGTACTTC. Its protein is CASRPDRGGETQYF.

This chain's CDR3 is CASSLAQGRWDGYTF. The CDR3 bases are TGTGCCAGCAGCTTAGCGCAGGGTAGATGGGATGGCTACACCTTC. This sequence joins TRBV7-2 and TRBJ1-2; a weak D match, TRBD1 (5 bases). The CDR3 has 15 amino acids. V was clipped by 0 bases and J by 6 bases, with 14 bases between them. CDR1 is SGHTA, CDR2 FQGNSA, per germline.

The chain has TRBV9 and TRBJ2-7, with 11 nucleotides matching TRBD2. The CDR3 is made up of 15 amino acids. Germline CDR1 SGDLS, CDR2 YYNGEE. V lost 0 bases and J lost 3; bases outside the gene matches: 2. The CDR3 sequence: CASSVAGTSGYEQYF. DNA of the CDR3: TGTGCCAGCAGCGTAGCCGGGACTAGCGGCTACGAGCAGTACTTC.

The chain employs TRBV4-3 and TRBJ2-7; 8 bases agree with TRBD1. The germline CDR1 and CDR2 sequences are LGHNA and YSLEER. The CDR3 consists of 16 residues. Trimming cost V 0 bases and J 7 bases; bases outside gene matches: 11. CDR3 sequence reads: CASSQDQDQGAGEQYF. The CDR3 coding sequence is TGCGCCAGCAGCCAAGATCAAGATCAGGGGGCGGGGGAGCAGTACTTC.

The CDR3: CASSSPGQNYEQYF. The DNA for the CDR3 is TGTGCCAGCAGCTCACCGGGACAGAACTACGAGCAGTACTTC. The chain recombines TRBV7-9 with TRBJ2-7; TRBD1 aligns across 7 bases. This CDR3 has 14 amino acids. Germline V lookup: CDR1 SEHNR, CDR2 FQNEAQ (reference sequence). Trimming removed 4 bases from V and 3 bases from J; junction bases left unmatched: 6. Variable domain in full (rest from reference TRBV7-9 and TRBJ2-7): DTGVSQNPRHKITKRGQNVTFRCDPISEHNRLYWYRQTLGQGPEFLTYFQNEAQLEKSRLLSDRFSAERPKGSFSTLEIQRTEQGDSAMYLCASSSPGQNYEQYFGPGTRLTVT.

This clone was observed a handful of times. V usage is TRBV4-2 and J usage is TRBJ1-2; D might be TRBD1 (5 bases). The germline V gene encodes CDR1 LGHNA and CDR2 YNFKEQ. V was shortened by 5 bases and J by 8 bases, with 18 bases between the two germline ends. This CDR3 has 14 amino acids. CDR3 nucleotide sequence: TGTGCCAGCAGCTCCGGGGCCGATTACCAAGGCTACACCTTC. This sequence encodes CASSSGADYQGYTF.

The chain employs TRBV25-1 and TRBJ2-7, with D tentatively TRBD1 or TRBD2 (5 bases each). Germline CDR1 MGHDK, CDR2 SYGVNS. The V end was cut by 2 bases, the J end by 5 bases, with 13 bases between. The CDR3 consists of 14 residues. In DNA, the CDR3 is TGTGCCAGCAGTGAAGGAGGCAGGGTCCACGAGCAGTACTTC. This sequence encodes CASSEGGRVHEQYF.

The V call is TRBV13, the J call TRBJ2-7, with D unclear. Trimming pared 4 bases from V and 7 bases from J, leaving 11 bases between. Per the germline V gene, CDR1 is PRHDT and CDR2 is FYEKMQ (reference sequence). CDR3 length: 12 amino acids. The chain's CDR3 is CASSSPYQEQYF. The DNA of the CDR3 is TGTGCCAGCAGCTCCCCCTATCAGGAGCAGTACTTC.

CDR3 sequence: CASSFPLAGLYEQYF. The DNA of the CDR3 is TGTGCCAGCAGTTTTCCCCTTGCAGGGCTCTACGAGCAGTACTTC. The gene calls are TRBV28 and TRBJ2-7; possibly TRBD1 for D (5 bases). Germline V gene lookup returns CDR1 MDHEN and CDR2 SYDVKM. This CDR3 has 15 amino acids. Trimming left V 3 bases short and J 3 bases short, with 15 bases between.

The V call is TRBV9, the J call TRBJ2-6; D remains unclear. Trimming left V 8 bases short and J 0 bases short, with 12 bases between. The CDR3 contains 15 residues. The V gene's germline CDR1 is SGDLS and CDR2 YYNGEE. Written as DNA, the CDR3 is TGTGCCAGTGGACGGGTCACCTCTGGGGCCAACGTCCTGACTTTC. Protein sequence: CASGRVTSGANVLTF.

V and J are TRBV7-2 and TRBJ1-5; D unclear. In germline, CDR1 is SGHTA, CDR2 FQGNSA. The CDR3 spans 16 residues. The V end lost 5 bases, the J end lost 1 base, and 15 bases lay between the germline ends. CDR3 DNA: TGTGCCAGCAGCCAAGAAATCAGCGGAAGCAATCAGCCCCAGCATTTT. This gives the protein CASSQEISGSNQPQHF.

This chain connects TRBV7-3 to TRBJ2-2, with TRBD1 as a possible D gene (6 bases). Germline-derived CDR1 and CDR2 are SGHTA and FQGTGA. The CDR3 has 17 residues. V was shortened by 0 bases and J by 3 bases, with 14 bases between the two germline ends. The CDR3 loop is CASSLTQTWTDTGELFF. CDR3 DNA: TGTGCCAGCAGCTTAACCCAAACTTGGACAGACACCGGGGAGCTGTTTTTT.

This sequence joins TRBV4-3 and TRBJ2-5; 9 nucleotides align to TRBD1. The J segment lost 5 bases and the V segment lost 1 base, leaving 8 bases of the junction unmatched. The CDR3 runs 16 residues. Per germline, CDR1 LGHNA and CDR2 YSLEER. The CDR3 nucleotides are TGCGCCAGCAGCCAAGGAGGGGACAGGGACGTGGAGACCCAGTACTTC. This translates into CASSQGGDRDVETQYF.

V is TRBV7-9 and J is TRBJ2-1; tentative D call: TRBD2 (5 bases). The CDR3 covers 18 residues. V lost 5 bases, J lost 6 bases, and 26 bases lay in between. The germline V gene has CDR1 SEHNR and CDR2 FQNEAQ (reference sequence). This CDR3 is CASSHPLAGEYHRNEQFF. The DNA for the CDR3 is TGTGCCAGCAGCCACCCCTTAGCCGGGGAGTACCATCGCAATGAGCAGTTCTTC.

V is TRBV2 and J is TRBJ2-5, with a possible D match to TRBD1 (5 bases). Trimming left V 1 base short and J 3 bases short, with 12 bases between. CDR3 length: 15 amino acids. Looked up from germline, CDR1 is SNHLY and CDR2 is FYNNEI. CDR3 in amino acids: CASSEGETVEETQYF. The CDR3 DNA sequence: TGTGCCAGCAGTGAAGGAGAGACAGTGGAAGAGACCCAGTACTTC.

This chain joins TRBV7-6 and TRBJ2-7; D gene unclear. The V and J ends lost 5 bases and 4 bases respectively, with 12 bases between them. The CDR3 has 13 amino acids. The germline V gene encodes CDR1 SGHVS and CDR2 FNYEAQ. The CDR3 loop is CASSPEAVYEQYF. CDR3 in DNA: TGTGCCAGCAGCCCAGAGGCGGTGTACGAGCAGTACTTC.

The chain couples TRBV18 to TRBJ1-2; maybe TRBD1 (5 bases). Germline V gives CDR1 KGHSH, CDR2 LQKENI. This CDR3 has 15 amino acids. The V end was cut by 0 bases, the J end by 4 bases, with 12 bases between. The CDR3 is CASSPPRGDAYGYTF. As DNA, the CDR3 is TGTGCCAGCTCACCACCTAGAGGGGACGCCTATGGCTACACCTTC.

Relative to its sample, this clone is medium-sized (0.01 to 0.1%). This sequence joins TRBV13 and TRBJ1-1, with D unclear. The CDR3 has 11 residues. The V gene lost 11 bases and the J gene lost 2 bases, with 9 bases spanning the gap. Germline CDR1 is PRHDT and CDR2 is FYEKMQ (reference sequence). The CDR3: CAAGINTEAFF. Here the CDR3 DNA reads TGTGCCGCGGGGATAAACACTGAAGCTTTCTTT.

The V call is TRBV7-9, the J call TRBJ2-7; weak D call: TRBD1 (6 bases). This CDR3 comprises 14 residues. The V end lost 8 bases, the J end lost 6 bases, and 20 bases lay between the germline ends. Germline CDR1 and CDR2: SEHNR and FQNEAQ (reference sequence). CDR3 loop: CASQDSGTSIEQYF. DNA of the CDR3: TGTGCCAGCCAGGACAGTGGGACGAGTATCGAGCAGTACTTC.

The chain couples TRBV19 to TRBJ1-4; 7 nucleotides align to TRBD1. The CDR3 is 14 residues long. J was trimmed by 5 bases and V by 7 bases; bases with no gene match: 7. Germline V gives CDR1 LNHDA, CDR2 SQIVND (reference sequence). CDR3 nucleotide sequence: TGTGCCAGTAAGACGGGACAGATAAATGAAAAACTGTTTTTT. This gives the protein CASKTGQINEKLFF.

The V and J genes are TRBV11-3 and TRBJ2-1; 9 bases align to TRBD2. The CDR3 runs 15 residues. The germline V gene has CDR1 SGHNT and CDR2 YENEEA. V lost 5 bases to trimming and J lost 4 bases; unmatched junction nucleotides: 6. The CDR3 protein is CASSTRLAEYNEQFF. The DNA of the CDR3 is TGTGCCAGCAGCACCCGACTAGCGGAGTACAATGAGCAGTTCTTC.

V usage is TRBV9 and J usage is TRBJ2-1; 9 nucleotides agree with TRBD2. The CDR3 covers 14 residues. With 3 bases clipped from V and 4 bases from J, the junction kept 2 bases outside the gene matches. CDR1 is SGDLS and CDR2 is YYNGEE in the germline V gene. The CDR3 nucleotides read TGTGCCAGCAGCGGGCGGGAGGGATACAATGAGCAGTTCTTC. Its protein is CASSGREGYNEQFF.

This sequence joins TRBV9 and TRBJ2-3; 9 positions match TRBD2. Germline trimming cut 0 bases from V and 2 bases from J; bases unmatched to any gene: 10. The germline gives CDR1 SGDLS, CDR2 YYNGEE. The CDR3 totals 18 residues. The CDR3 sequence: CASSVVELAGSATDTQYF. CDR3 bases: TGTGCCAGCAGCGTAGTAGAACTAGCGGGTTCCGCCACAGATACGCAGTATTTT.

The V gene is TRBV27, the J gene TRBJ2-1; D is perhaps TRBD1 (6 bases). V was shortened by 7 bases and J by 9 bases, with 19 bases between the two germline ends. The CDR3 runs to 14 residues. Per germline, CDR1 MNHEY and CDR2 SMNVEV (reference sequence). This CDR3 reads CASNILQGEGEQFF. For the CDR3, the DNA is TGTGCCAGCAATATACTACAGGGCGAGGGTGAGCAGTTCTTC.

The chain has TRBV5-6 and TRBJ2-1, with unresolved D. V lost 3 bases, J lost 6 bases, and 4 bases lay in between. The length of the CDR3 is 11 residues. From germline, CDR1 is SGHDT and CDR2 YYEEEE. The DNA for the CDR3 is TGTGCCAGCAGCTCTCTCAATGAGCAGTTCTTC. Encoded protein: CASSSLNEQFF.

J is TRBJ1-3 and V is TRBV6-1, with D unclear. The CDR3 loop spans 14 amino acids. Germline loops: CDR1 MNHNS, CDR2 SASEGT. Trimming stripped 3 bases from V and 0 bases from J, with 6 bases between. This chain's CDR3 is CASSDLNSGNTIYF. CDR3 sequence (DNA): TGTGCCAGCAGTGATTTAAACTCTGGAAACACCATATATTTT.